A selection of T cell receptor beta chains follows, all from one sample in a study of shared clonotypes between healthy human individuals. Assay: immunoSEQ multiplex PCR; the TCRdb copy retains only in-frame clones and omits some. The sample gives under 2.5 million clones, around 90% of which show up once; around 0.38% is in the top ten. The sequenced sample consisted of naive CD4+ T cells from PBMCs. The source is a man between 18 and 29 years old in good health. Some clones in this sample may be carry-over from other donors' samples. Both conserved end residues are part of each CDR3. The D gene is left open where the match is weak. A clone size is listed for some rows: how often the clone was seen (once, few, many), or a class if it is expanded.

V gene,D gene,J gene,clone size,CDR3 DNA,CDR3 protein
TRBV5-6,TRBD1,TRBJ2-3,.,TGTGCCAGCAGCAGGGGGACAGGACTCACAGATACGCAGTATTTT,CASSRGTGLTDTQYF
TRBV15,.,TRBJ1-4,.,TGTGCCACCAGCAGTCTCAGGGAAAAACTGTTTTTT,CATSSLREKLFF
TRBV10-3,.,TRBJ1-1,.,TGTGCCATCAGTGACTCGGGGGATGAAGCTTTCTTT,CAISDSGDEAFF
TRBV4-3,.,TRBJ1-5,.,TGCGCCAGCAGCCAAGGGTTTAGGGGGCAGCCCCAGCATTTT,CASSQGFRGQPQHF
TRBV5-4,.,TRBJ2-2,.,TGTGCCAGCAGCCGGGGACAGAACACCGGGGAGCTGTTTTTT,CASSRGQNTGELFF
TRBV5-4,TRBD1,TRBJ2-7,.,TGTGCCAGCAGCTCCGGACAGGGCTTTGGCGAGCAGTACTTC,CASSSGQGFGEQYF
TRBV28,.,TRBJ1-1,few,TGTGCCAGCAGTCTACCGGGTGGGGAAGCTTTCTTT,CASSLPGGEAFF
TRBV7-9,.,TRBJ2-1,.,TGTGCCAGCAGCCCCACACTAGCAAGGCCACACAATGAGCAGTTCTTC,CASSPTLARPHNEQFF
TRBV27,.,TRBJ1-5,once,TGTGCCAGCAGTTTACGGGCACCGGGAGGTCAGCCCCAGCATTTT,CASSLRAPGGQPQHF
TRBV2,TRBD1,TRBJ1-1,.,TGTGCCAGCAGTCTGTTCGGGCAGGGGGCCACTGAAGCTTTCTTT,CASSLFGQGATEAFF
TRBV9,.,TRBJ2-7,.,TGTGCCAGCAGCGCACTCCAGAGGCCCTACGAGCAGTACTTC,CASSALQRPYEQYF
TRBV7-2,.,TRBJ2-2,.,TGTGCCAGCAGCTTAGGGAAGGGGATCGACACCGGGGAGCTGTTTTTT,CASSLGKGIDTGELFF
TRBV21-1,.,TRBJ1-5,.,TGTGCCAGCTTCATCCAACAGGGGAATCAGCCCCAGCATTTT,CASFIQQGNQPQHF
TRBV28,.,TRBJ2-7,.,TGTGCCAGCAGTTTTGAGGGCCTCGGGGGCTACGAGCAGTACTTC,CASSFEGLGGYEQYF
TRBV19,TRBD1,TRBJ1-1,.,TGTGCCAGTAGTATCGCCGGGACAGGGGAGAACACTGAAGCTTTCTTT,CASSIAGTGENTEAFF
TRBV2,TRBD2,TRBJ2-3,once,TGTGCCAGCAGGGGGACTTCGCAAAGCGGGAGTTATGATACGCAGTATTTT,CASRGTSQSGSYDTQYF
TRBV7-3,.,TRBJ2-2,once,TGTGCCAGCAGCCGTGCTCGGGCGGTGAACACCGGGGAGCTGTTTTTT,CASSRARAVNTGELFF
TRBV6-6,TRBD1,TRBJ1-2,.,TGTGCCAGCAGTCCCCTGGGACAGGGGGCGGCGGAAGGCTACACCTTC,CASSPLGQGAAEGYTF
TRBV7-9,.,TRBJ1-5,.,TGTGCCAGCAGCCCCCTGGCACACGACAATCAGCCCCAGCATTTT,CASSPLAHDNQPQHF
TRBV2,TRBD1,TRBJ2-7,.,TGTGCCAGCAGTGGTCGGGACAGCGAGCAGTACTTC,CASSGRDSEQYF
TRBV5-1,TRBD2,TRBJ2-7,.,TGCGCCAGCAGCTTGGCTGGGACTAGCGCCTACGAGCAGTACTTC,CASSLAGTSAYEQYF
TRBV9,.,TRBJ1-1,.,TGTGCCAGCAGCGGGGGTACTGAAGCTTTCTTT,CASSGGTEAFF
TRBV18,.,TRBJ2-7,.,TGTGCCAGCTCACCCGGTACTATATCTTACGAGCAGTACTTC,CASSPGTISYEQYF
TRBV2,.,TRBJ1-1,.,TGTGCCAGCAGTGTTTCAGGGGCGAAGGACACTGAAGCTTTCTTT,CASSVSGAKDTEAFF
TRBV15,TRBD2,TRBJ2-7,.,TGTGCCACCAGCCGCGGTAGCGGGAGCTACGAGCAGTACTTC,CATSRGSGSYEQYF
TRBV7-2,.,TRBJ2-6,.,TGTGCCAGCAGCTTTAATCTTGGCGGCGCGACTTTC,CASSFNLGGATF
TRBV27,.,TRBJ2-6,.,TGTGCCAGCAGTTCCTCCCCGGGACGGATGGAAGGGGCCAACGTCCTGACTTTC,CASSSSPGRMEGANVLTF
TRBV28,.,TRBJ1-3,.,TGTGCCAGCACAATTCCCGTGGGGCCGAGGGGAAACACCATATATTTT,CASTIPVGPRGNTIYF
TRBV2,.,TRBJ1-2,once,TGTGCCAGCAGGACAGATGGGGTCTATGGCTACACCTTC,CASRTDGVYGYTF
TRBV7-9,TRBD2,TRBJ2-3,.,TGTGCCAGCAGCTTAGGTACTAGCGGGAGCGCAGATACGCAGTATTTT,CASSLGTSGSADTQYF
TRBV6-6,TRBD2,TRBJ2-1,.,TGTGCCAGCAGAGAGGGACTAGCGGATACCTTCGAGCAGTTCTTC,CASREGLADTFEQFF
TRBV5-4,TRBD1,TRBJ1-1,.,TGTGCCAGCAGCGCAAGACAGGGGGGATACACTGAAGCTTTCTTT,CASSARQGGYTEAFF
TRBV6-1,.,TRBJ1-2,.,TGTGCCAGCAGTGAAGGTTGGGGGGCCGCTAACTATGGCTACACCTTC,CASSEGWGAANYGYTF
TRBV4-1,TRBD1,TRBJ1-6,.,TGCGCCAGCAGCCAAGAAACAGGGGGAGTAACCCTCCACTTT,CASSQETGGVTLHF
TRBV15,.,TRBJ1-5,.,TGTGCCACCAGCAGAGATTATGGGGACTATAGCAATCAGCCCCAGCATTTT,CATSRDYGDYSNQPQHF
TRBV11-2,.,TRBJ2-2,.,TGTGCCAGCAGCTTAACGTCTTACACCGGGGAGCTGTTTTTT,CASSLTSYTGELFF
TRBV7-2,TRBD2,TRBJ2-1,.,TGTGCCAGCAGCTTAGTGTCGACTAGCGATTACAATGAGCAGTTCTTC,CASSLVSTSDYNEQFF
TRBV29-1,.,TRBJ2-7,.,TGCAGCTTCCAGACAGCATATACCTACGAGCAGTACTTC,CSFQTAYTYEQYF
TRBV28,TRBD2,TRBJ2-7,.,TGTGCCAGCAGTTTTCGCATAGGACTAGCGGAGACCTACGAGCAGTACTTC,CASSFRIGLAETYEQYF
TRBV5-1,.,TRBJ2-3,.,TGCGCCAGCAGCTTGGGTCAGGGAATCTCATGGGGGGATACGCAGTATTTT,CASSLGQGISWGDTQYF
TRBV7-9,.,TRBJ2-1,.,TGTGCCAGCAGCTTAATTTCGGGAGAATCCTACAATGAGCAGTTCTTC,CASSLISGESYNEQFF
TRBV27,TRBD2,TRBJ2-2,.,TGTGCCAGCAGTCTAGCCCGGACTAGCGGGGTCCTCACCGGGGAGCTGTTTTTT,CASSLARTSGVLTGELFF
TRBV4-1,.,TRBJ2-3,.,TGCGCCAGCAGCCAAGTACCCCCCCAACTAACAAGCACAGATACGCAGTATTTT,CASSQVPPQLTSTDTQYF
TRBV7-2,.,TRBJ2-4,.,TGTGCCAGCAGCTTTTGGGGCAGGACATTGTTAGCCAAAAACATTCAGTACTTC,CASSFWGRTLLAKNIQYF
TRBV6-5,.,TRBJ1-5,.,TGTGCCAGCAGTTACTCGCGGGCCGTACATCAGCCCCAGCATTTT,CASSYSRAVHQPQHF
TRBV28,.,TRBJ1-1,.,TGTGCCAGCAGTGGACTCGGGAACACTGAAGCTTTCTTT,CASSGLGNTEAFF
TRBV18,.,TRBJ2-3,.,TGTGCCAGCTCACCTGCCTCCTCTTTAATAGATACGCAGTATTTT,CASSPASSLIDTQYF
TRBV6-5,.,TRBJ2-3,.,TGTGCCAGCAGTCCGGTAGGTCCCTCCGGAGCGCAGTATTTT,CASSPVGPSGAQYF
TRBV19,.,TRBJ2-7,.,TGTGCCAGTAGGACAGGGGGCGCGGTTCTAGCGGGAGACGAGCAGTACTTC,CASRTGGAVLAGDEQYF
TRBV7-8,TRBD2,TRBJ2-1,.,TGTGCCAGCAGCCCACCGGGACTAGCGGGAAGCTCCTACAATGAGCAGTTCTTC,CASSPPGLAGSSYNEQFF
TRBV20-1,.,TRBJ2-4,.,TGCAGTGCTACCAGAAACATTCAGTACTTC,CSATRNIQYF
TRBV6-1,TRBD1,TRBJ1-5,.,TGTGCCAGCAGTGGGGGGGACAGCATCAATCAGCCCCAGCATTTT,CASSGGDSINQPQHF